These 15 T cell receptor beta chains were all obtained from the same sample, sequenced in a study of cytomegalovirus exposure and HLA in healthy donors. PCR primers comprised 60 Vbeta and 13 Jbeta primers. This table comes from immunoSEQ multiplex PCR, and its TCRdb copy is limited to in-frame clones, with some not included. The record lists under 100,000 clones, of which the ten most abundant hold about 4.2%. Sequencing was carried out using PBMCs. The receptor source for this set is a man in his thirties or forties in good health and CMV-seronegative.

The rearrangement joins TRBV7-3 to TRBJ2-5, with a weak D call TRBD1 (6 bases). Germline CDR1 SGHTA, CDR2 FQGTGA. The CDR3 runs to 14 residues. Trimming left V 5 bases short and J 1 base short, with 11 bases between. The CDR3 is CASSPGQLQETQYF. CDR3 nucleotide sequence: TGTGCCAGCAGCCCAGGACAGCTCCAAGAGACCCAGTACTTC.

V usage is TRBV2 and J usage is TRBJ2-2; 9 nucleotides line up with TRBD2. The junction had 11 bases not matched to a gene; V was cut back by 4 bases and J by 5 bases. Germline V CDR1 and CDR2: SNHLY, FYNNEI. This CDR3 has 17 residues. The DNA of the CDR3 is TGTGCCAGCAGTGGACCCCTTAGCGGGAGCTGGACCGGGGAGCTGTTTTTT. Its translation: CASSGPLSGSWTGELFF.

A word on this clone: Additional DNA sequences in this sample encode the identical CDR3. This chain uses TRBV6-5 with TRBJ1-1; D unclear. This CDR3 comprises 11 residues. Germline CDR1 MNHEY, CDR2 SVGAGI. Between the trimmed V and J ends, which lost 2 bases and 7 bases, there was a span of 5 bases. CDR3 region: CASSYGSEAFF. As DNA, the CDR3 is TGTGCCAGCAGTTACGGGAGTGAAGCTTTCTTT.

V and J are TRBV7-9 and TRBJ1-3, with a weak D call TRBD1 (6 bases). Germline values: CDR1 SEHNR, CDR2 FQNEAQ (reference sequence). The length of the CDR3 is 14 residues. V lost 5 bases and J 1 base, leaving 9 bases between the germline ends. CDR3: CASSPTGSGNTIYF. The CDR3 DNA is TGTGCCAGCAGCCCTACAGGGTCTGGAAACACCATATATTTT.

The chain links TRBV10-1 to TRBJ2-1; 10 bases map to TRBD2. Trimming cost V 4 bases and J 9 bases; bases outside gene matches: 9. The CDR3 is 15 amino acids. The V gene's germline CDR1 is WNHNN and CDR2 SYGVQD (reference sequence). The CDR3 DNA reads TGCGCCAGCAGTGCTTTCAGCGGGGGGGCAGGTGAGCAGTTCTTC. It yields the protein CASSAFSGGAGEQFF.

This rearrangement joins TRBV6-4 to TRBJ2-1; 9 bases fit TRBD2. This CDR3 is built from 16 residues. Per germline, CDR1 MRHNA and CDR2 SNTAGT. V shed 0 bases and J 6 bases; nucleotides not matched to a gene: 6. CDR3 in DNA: TGTGCCAGCAGTGACTCCGCTAGCGGGGAAGGCAATGAGCAGTTCTTC. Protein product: CASSDSASGEGNEQFF.

CDR3 protein: CSVEDPRGSYEQYF. The CDR3 DNA follows: TGCAGCGTTGAAGATCCTCGCGGCTCCTACGAGCAGTACTTC. V is TRBV29-1 and J is TRBJ2-7, with D hard to call. The ends were cut back, 0 bases at V and 0 bases at J, with 9 bases in the middle. The CDR3 sequence is 14 residues long. Germline V gives CDR1 SQVTM, CDR2 ANQGSEA.

The CDR3 nucleotides read TGTGCCAGCAGCACCTCAACCGTGGGGGGCACCGGGGAGCTGTTTTTT. As protein: CASSTSTVGGTGELFF. The chain carries TRBV7-9 and TRBJ2-2; tentative D call: TRBD2 (6 bases). Trimming left V 5 bases short and J 4 bases short, with 17 bases between. This CDR3 contains 16 residues. In germline, CDR1 is SEHNR, CDR2 FQNEAQ (reference sequence).

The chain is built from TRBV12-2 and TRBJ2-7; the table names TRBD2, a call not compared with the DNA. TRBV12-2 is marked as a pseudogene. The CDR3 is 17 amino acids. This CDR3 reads CASRLNLAGVFSYEQYF. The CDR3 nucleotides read TGTGCAAGTCGCTTAAATCTAGCGGGAGTGTTCTCCTACGAGCAGTACTTC.

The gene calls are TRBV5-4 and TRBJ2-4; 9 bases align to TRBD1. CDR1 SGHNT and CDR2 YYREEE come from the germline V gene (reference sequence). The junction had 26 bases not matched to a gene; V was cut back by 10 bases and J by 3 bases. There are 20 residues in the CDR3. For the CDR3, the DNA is TGTGCCCGAAGGGGCCCGGGGGACAGGGTACGACCTGAGGGCAAAAACATTCAGTACTTC. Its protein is CARRGPGDRVRPEGKNIQYF.

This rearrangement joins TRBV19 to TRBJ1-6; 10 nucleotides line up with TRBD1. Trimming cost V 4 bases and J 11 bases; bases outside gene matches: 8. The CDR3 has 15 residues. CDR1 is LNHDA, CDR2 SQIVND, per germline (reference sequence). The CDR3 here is CASSTGQGVGTPLHF. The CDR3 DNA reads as TGTGCCAGTAGTACCGGACAGGGGGTCGGGACACCCCTCCACTTT. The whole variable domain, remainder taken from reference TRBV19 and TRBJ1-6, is DGGITQSPKYLFRKEGQNVTLSCEQNLNHDAMYWYRQDPGQGLRLIYYSQIVNDFQKGDIAEGYSVSREKKESFPLTVTSAQKNPTAFYLCASSTGQGVGTPLHFGNGTRLTVT.

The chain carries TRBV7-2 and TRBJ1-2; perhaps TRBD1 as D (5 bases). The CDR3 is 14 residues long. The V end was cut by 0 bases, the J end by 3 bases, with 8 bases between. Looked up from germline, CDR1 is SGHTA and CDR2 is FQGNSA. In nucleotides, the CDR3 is TGTGCCAGCAGCTTAGCGGGGGGATACTATGGCTACACCTTC. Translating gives CASSLAGGYYGYTF.

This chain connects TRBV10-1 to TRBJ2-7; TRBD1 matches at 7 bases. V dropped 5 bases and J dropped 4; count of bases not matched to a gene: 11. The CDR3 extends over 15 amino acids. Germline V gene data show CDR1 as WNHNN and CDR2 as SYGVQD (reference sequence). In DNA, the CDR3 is TGCGCCAGCAGTTTTTTCTCGGGACAGAATTACGAGCAGTACTTC. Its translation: CASSFFSGQNYEQYF.

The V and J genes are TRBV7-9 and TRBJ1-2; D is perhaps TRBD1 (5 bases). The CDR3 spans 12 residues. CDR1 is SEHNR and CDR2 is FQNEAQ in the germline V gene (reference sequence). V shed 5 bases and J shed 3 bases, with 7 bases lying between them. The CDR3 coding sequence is TGTGCCAGCAGCACAGGCGACTATGGCTACACCTTC. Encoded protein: CASSTGDYGYTF.

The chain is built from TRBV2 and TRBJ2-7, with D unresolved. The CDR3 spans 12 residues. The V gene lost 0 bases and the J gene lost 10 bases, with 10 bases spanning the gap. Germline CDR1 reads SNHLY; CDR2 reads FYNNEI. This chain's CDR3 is CASSEAALRQYF. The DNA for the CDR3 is TGTGCCAGCAGTGAAGCGGCCCTCCGCCAGTACTTC.